The 18 T cell receptor beta chains in this list originate from one sample, sequenced in a study of tumor-infiltrating lymphocytes in primary liver carcinoma. For each extraction, RNA and DNA were obtained together from 20-30 mg of unsorted bulk tissue. TCR beta cDNA was prepared out of around 460 ng total RNA by means of a constant-region primer. Libraries for TCR beta were built through three nested multiplex PCR rounds, which together made up a slightly modified ARM-PCR procedure. Running around 10 cycles apiece, the first two PCR rounds relied on TRBV1-TRBV30 forward primers together with a C-beta reverse primer. From the multiplex PCR reads, TCRdb called clonotypes with MiXCR, one entry per CDR3 protein. The data hold roughly 120,000 distinct CDR3 sequences, with 60% to 80% observed a single time. The sample taken for sequencing was liver tumor tissue from sampling region 3. Subset of the sample: tumor region T3, left-lateral pole. These TCRs come from a woman aged 55 to 70 with primary liver carcinoma and hepatitis B virus infection.

On this clonotype itself: One end of the junction varies from germline; a read error may be responsible. The rearrangement uses TRBV14 and TRBJ2-7, with TRBD2 identical over 10 bases. This CDR3 has 14 amino acids. Germline lookup yields CDR1 SGHDN and CDR2 FVKESK. Here the CDR3 reads CASSLTSGTYEHYF. The CDR3 bases are TGTGCCAGCAGTCTTACTAGCGGGACCTACGAGCATTACTTC. Full variable domain (missing parts from reference TRBV14 and TRBJ2-7): EAGVTQFPSHSVIEKGQTVTLRCDPISGHDNLYWYRRVMGKEIKFLLHFVKESKQDESGMPNNRFLAERTGGTYSTLKVQPAELEDSGVYFCASSLTSGTYEHYFGPGTRLTVT.

Concerning this clonotype itself: Compared with germline, one end of the junction differs, possibly owing to a read error. This chain joins TRBV29-1 and TRBJ1-3; 10 nucleotides align to TRBD1. In germline, CDR1 is SQVTM, CDR2 ANQGSEA. The CDR3 is 14 amino acids. This chain's CDR3 is CSVGGTGAGNTTYF. CDR3 DNA: TGCAGCGTGGGTGGGACAGGGGCTGGAAACACCACATATTTC.

For this clonotype: This CDR3 is missing its conserved last phenylalanine or tryptophan, likely due to a read error. The chain employs TRBV6-5 and TRBJ2-7; a possible D gene is TRBD2 (6 bases). The CDR3 is made up of 15 amino acids. Germline CDR1 is MNHEY and CDR2 is SVGAGI. The V gene lost 6 bases and the J gene lost 6 bases, with 21 bases spanning the gap. The CDR3 nucleotides read TGTGCCAGCAGCGCGGCGGCTGGAGGGTACTGCGAGCAGTACTCC. Its translation: CASSAAAGGYCEQYS.

This clonotype was seen at least ten times. The V and J genes are TRBV5-4 and TRBJ2-7, with 13 bases matching TRBD2. V lost 4 bases, J lost 2 bases, and 6 bases stayed unmatched. The CDR3 sequence is 16 residues long. Germline assignment: CDR1 SGHNT and CDR2 YYREEE (reference sequence). Written as DNA, the CDR3 is TGTGCCAGCAGCCCGGGACTAGCGGGGAACGCCTACGAGCAGTACTTC. It is translated as CASSPGLAGNAYEQYF.

At least ten counts were recorded for this clonotype. The genes are TRBV12-3 or TRBV12-4 and TRBJ2-3, with TRBD1 matching over 10 bases. The CDR3 loop spans 16 amino acids. The V segment lost 1 base and the J segment 2 bases; nucleotides outside the gene matches: 3. CDR3 loop: CASSLGDRGPTDTQYF. As DNA, the CDR3 is TGTGCCAGCAGTTTAGGGGACAGGGGACCCACAGATACGCAGTATTTT.

This clonotype counts as medium-sized. This chain links TRBV11-2 with TRBJ2-3; a possible D gene is TRBD2 (5 bases). The CDR3 has 13 residues. Between the trimmed V and J ends, which lost 5 bases and 5 bases, there was a span of 11 bases. From germline, CDR1 is SGHAT and CDR2 FQNNGV. The CDR3 DNA follows: TGTGCCAGCAGCAAGAGACTACTAGATACGCAGTATTTT. Translated, it gives CASSKRLLDTQYF.

Concerning this clonotype itself: An end of the junction does not agree with germline; a read error may underlie this. This chain uses TRBV11-2 with TRBJ2-1; 7 bases line up with TRBD2. This CDR3 spans 13 amino acids. Germline V gene sequence: CDR1 SGHAT, CDR2 FQNNGV. CDR3 region: CASSWTSGAVQSF. CDR3 coding DNA: TGTGCCAGCAGCTGGACTAGTGGGGCTGTGCAGTCCTTC.

This clonotype was counted many times. The V gene is TRBV5-6, the J gene TRBJ2-7, with 7 bases identical to TRBD2. Germline V gene data show CDR1 as SGHDT and CDR2 as YYEEEE. V dropped 1 base and J dropped 2; count of bases not matched to a gene: 6. This CDR3 has 15 amino acids. CDR3 loop: CASSLSGREPYEQYF. The DNA of the CDR3 is TGTGCCAGCAGCTTGAGTGGGAGGGAACCCTACGAGCAGTACTTC.

To note about this clonotype: A junction end diverges from the germline sequence, so it may reflect a read error. The chain recombines TRBV11-1 with TRBJ1-1, with D maybe TRBD1 (5 bases). The CDR3 has 17 residues. The germline V gene has CDR1 SGHAT and CDR2 FQDESV (reference sequence). The CDR3 reads CTSSPRVGTPTNTEAFF. In DNA, the CDR3 is TGTACCAGCAGCCCAAGAGTTGGGACTCCCACCAACACTGAAGCTTTCTTT.

The chain uses TRBV28 and TRBJ2-1; tentatively, D is TRBD1 (6 bases). With 6 bases removed from V and 5 bases from J, the gap between germline ends came to 14 bases. Germline CDR1 reads MDHEN; CDR2 reads SYDVKM. The CDR3 has 14 residues. CDR3 sequence: CASSHGTPHNEQFF. DNA for the CDR3: TGTGCCAGCAGCCACGGGACACCACACAATGAGCAGTTCTTC.

Of note for this clonotype: One end of the junction fails to match germline, which may point to a read error. The CDR3 sequence: CASSLGVQVSETQYF. The CDR3 DNA is TGTGCAAGCAGCTTGGGTGTACAGGTTAGTGAGACCCAGTACTTC. The chain has TRBV11-1 and TRBJ2-5; perhaps TRBD1 as D (5 bases). This CDR3 is 15 amino acids long. Germline values: CDR1 SGHAT, CDR2 FQDESV (reference sequence).

This clonotype was observed at least ten times. The chain employs TRBV12-3 or TRBV12-4 and TRBJ1-1; D may be TRBD1 (6 bases). CDR3 length: 16 residues. Trimming stripped 6 bases from V and 3 bases from J, with 20 bases between. CDR3 region: CASRGGRGRQDTEAFF. The CDR3 region has the DNA TGTGCCAGCAGGGGGGGGCGCGGTAGGCAAGACACTGAAGCTTTCTTT.

This clonotype was counted ten times or more. This sequence joins TRBV4-1 and TRBJ1-5; no definite D call. Germline V CDR1 and CDR2: MGHRA, YSYEKL. The CDR3 loop spans 16 amino acids. Deletions cut 0 bases from V and 2 bases from J, with 11 bases between. Here the CDR3 reads CASSQEQESGNQPQHF. CDR3 nucleotides: TGCGCCAGCAGCCAAGAGCAGGAAAGTGGCAATCAGCCCCAGCATTTT.

This sequence joins TRBV10-1 and TRBJ2-2; D is unclear. The CDR3 has 13 residues. Trimming pared 4 bases from V and 7 bases from J, leaving 10 bases between. Germline CDR1 reads WNHNN; CDR2 reads SYGVQD (reference sequence). CDR3 in amino acids: CASSAPGRGELFF. The DNA for the CDR3 is TGCGCCAGCAGTGCCCCGGGCCGCGGGGAGCTGTTTTTT.

The sample holds a few counts of this clonotype. The chain joins TRBV7-9 to TRBJ1-2; D perhaps matches TRBD1 (5 bases). Trimming left V 5 bases short and J 3 bases short, with 16 bases between. The CDR3 contains 15 residues. CDR1 is SEHNR and CDR2 is FQNEAQ in the germline V gene (reference sequence). The CDR3 DNA reads TGTGCCAGCAGCAGAACGGGGGTCGTAGACTATGGCTACACCTTC. It encodes CASSRTGVVDYGYTF.

The J gene is TRBJ2-5, the V gene TRBV18; D possibly corresponds to TRBD2 (6 bases). CDR1 and CDR2 from the germline V gene are KGHSH and LQKENI. The V gene lost 1 base and the J gene lost 3 bases, with 6 bases spanning the gap. CDR3 length: 13 amino acids. The CDR3 protein is CASSPRREETQYF. The CDR3 DNA sequence: TGTGCCAGCTCACCACGGAGGGAAGAGACCCAGTACTTC.

This clonotype has at least ten counts. The rearrangement uses TRBV6-1 and TRBJ2-3, with 9 nucleotides matching TRBD2. CDR1 is MNHNS, CDR2 SASEGT, per germline. The trim removed 3 bases at V and 1 base at J, leaving 8 bases unmatched. The CDR3 runs to 17 residues. CDR3 in DNA: TGTGCCAGCAGTGAGACGGCGGGGGGGCAAGGCACAGATACGCAGTATTTT. It yields the protein CASSETAGGQGTDTQYF.

The chain joins TRBV11-3 to TRBJ1-1; D remains ambiguous. CDR3 length equals 14 residues. The V gene lost 9 bases and the J gene lost 10 bases, with 24 bases spanning the gap. CDR1 SGHNT and CDR2 YENEEA come from the germline V gene. CDR3: CASSQDGLNILAFF. The CDR3 DNA reads as TGTGCCAGTAGCCAGGACGGCTTGAACATTTTAGCTTTCTTT.